Included here is one TCR beta chain sequence, with context. This specimen comes from a study of early T cells in non-severe SARS-CoV-2 infection. TCRdb redid the calling of the 5' RACE reads with MiXCR, one entry per CDR3 protein. Of about 81,000 distinct CDR3 sequences in the sample, over 5% were seen once. This CDR3 contains 13 residues. The V gene's germline CDR1 is SGHDN and CDR2 FVKESK. V was clipped by 1 base and J by 2 bases, with 6 bases between them. Input material: whole blood. V gene TRBV14 combines with J gene TRBJ2-7, with D perhaps matching TRBD1 (5 bases). The TCR sequence derives from an adult who was a healthcare worker with PCR-confirmed SARS-CoV-2 infection or an uninfected control (not recorded which). The CDR3 protein is CASSQVRAYEQYF. The CDR3 DNA follows: TGTGCCAGCAGCCAAGTCAGGGCCTACGAGCAGTACTTC.